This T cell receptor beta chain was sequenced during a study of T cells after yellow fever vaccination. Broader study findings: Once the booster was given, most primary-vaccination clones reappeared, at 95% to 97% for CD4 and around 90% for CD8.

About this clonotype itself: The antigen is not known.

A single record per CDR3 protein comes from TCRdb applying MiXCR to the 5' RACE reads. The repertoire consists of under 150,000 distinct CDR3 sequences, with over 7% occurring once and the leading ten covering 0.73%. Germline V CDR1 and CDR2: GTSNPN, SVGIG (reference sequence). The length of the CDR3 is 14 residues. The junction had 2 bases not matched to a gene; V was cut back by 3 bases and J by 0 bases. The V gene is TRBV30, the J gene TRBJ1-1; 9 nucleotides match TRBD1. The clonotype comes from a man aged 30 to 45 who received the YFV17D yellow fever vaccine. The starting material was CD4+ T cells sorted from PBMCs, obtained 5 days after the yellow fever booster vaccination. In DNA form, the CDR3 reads TGTGCCTGGAGCGGGACAGGGTTGAACACTGAAGCTTTCTTT. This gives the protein CAWSGTGLNTEAFF. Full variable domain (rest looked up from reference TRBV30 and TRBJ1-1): SQTIHQWPATLVQPVGSPLSLECTVEGTSNPNLYWYRQAAGRGLQLLFYSVGIGQISSEVPQNLSASRPQDRQFILSSKKLLLSDSGFYLCAWSGTGLNTEAFFGQGTRLTVV.